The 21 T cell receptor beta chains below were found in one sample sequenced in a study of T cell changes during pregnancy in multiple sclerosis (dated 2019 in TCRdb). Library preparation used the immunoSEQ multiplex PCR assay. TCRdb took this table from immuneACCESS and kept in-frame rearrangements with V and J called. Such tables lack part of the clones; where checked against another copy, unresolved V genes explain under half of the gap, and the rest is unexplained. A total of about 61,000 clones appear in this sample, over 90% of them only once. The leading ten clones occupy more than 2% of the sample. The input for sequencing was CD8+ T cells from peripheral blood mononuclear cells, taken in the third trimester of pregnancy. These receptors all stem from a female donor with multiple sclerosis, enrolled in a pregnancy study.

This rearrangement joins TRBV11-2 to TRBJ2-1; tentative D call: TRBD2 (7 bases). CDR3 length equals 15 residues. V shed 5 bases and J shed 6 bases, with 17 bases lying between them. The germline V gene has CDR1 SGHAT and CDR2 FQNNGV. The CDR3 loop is CASSPRGGGVNEQFF. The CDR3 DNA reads TGTGCCAGCAGCCCGAGGGGGGGTGGGGTCAATGAGCAGTTCTTC.

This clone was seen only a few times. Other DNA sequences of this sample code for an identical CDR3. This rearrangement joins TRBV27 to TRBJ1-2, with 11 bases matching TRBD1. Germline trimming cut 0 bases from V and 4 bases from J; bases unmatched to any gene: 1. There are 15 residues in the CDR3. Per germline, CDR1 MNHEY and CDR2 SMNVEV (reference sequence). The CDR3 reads CASSLSGQGVYGYTF. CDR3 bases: TGTGCCAGCAGTTTATCGGGACAGGGGGTCTATGGCTACACCTTC.

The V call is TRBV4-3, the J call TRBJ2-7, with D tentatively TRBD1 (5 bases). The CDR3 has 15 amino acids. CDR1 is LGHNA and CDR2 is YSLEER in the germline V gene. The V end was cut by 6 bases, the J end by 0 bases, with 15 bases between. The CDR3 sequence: CASSQGWTNSYEQYF. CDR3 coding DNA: TGCGCCAGCAGTCAGGGTTGGACAAACTCCTACGAGCAGTACTTC.

The CDR3 DNA follows: TGTGCCAGCAGCGTCGGACCGGGAACGAGGTACGAGCAGTACTTC. Residues: CASSVGPGTRYEQYF. This chain connects TRBV9 to TRBJ2-7; tentatively, D is TRBD2 (5 bases). Germline CDR1 and CDR2: SGDLS and YYNGEE. This CDR3 is 15 amino acids long. Trimming took off 2 bases at V and 4 bases at J, with 16 bases between the two ends.

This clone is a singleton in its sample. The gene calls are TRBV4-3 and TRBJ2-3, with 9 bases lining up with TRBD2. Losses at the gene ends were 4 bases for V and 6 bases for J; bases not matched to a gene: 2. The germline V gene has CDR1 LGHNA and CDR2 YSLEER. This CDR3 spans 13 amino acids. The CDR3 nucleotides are TGCGCCAGCAGCCCGGGACTAGCCGATACGCAGTATTTT. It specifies CASSPGLADTQYF.

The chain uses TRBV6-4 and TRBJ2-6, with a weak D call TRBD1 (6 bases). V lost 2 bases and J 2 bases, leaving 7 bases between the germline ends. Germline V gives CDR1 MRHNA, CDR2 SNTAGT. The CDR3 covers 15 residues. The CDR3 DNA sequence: TGTGCCAGCAGTGACGGGGGCGCTGGGGCCAACGTCCTGACTTTC. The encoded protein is CASSDGGAGANVLTF.

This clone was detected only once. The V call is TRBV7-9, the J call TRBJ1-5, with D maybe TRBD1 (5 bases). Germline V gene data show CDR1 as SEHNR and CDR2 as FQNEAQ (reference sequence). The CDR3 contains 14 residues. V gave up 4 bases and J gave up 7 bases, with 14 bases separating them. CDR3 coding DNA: TGTGCCAGCAGCTCCGGGGGACGCCGCCAGCCCCAGCATTTT. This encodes CASSSGGRRQPQHF.

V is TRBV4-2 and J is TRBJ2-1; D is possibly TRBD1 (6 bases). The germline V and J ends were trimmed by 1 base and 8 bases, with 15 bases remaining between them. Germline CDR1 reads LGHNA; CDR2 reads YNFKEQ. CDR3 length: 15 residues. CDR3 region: CASSQGGRGDDEQFF. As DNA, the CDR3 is TGTGCCAGCAGCCAAGGAGGCAGGGGAGACGATGAGCAGTTCTTC.

This CDR3 reads CASSVDRGPEQFF. The CDR3 DNA sequence: TGTGCCAGCAGCGTCGACAGGGGGCCTGAGCAGTTCTTC. This chain uses TRBV5-4 with TRBJ2-1; 10 bases align to TRBD1. V trimming: 4 bases; J trimming: 9 bases; junction bases outside the gene matches: 4. The CDR3 length is 13 residues. CDR1 SGHNT and CDR2 YYREEE come from the germline V gene (reference sequence).

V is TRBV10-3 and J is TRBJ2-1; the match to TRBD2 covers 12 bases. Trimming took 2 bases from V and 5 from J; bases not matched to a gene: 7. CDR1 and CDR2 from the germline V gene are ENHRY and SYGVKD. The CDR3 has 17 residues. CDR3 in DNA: TGTGCCATCAGTGAGCCCTGGACTAGCGGGGAAAACAATGAGCAGTTCTTC. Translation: CAISEPWTSGENNEQFF.

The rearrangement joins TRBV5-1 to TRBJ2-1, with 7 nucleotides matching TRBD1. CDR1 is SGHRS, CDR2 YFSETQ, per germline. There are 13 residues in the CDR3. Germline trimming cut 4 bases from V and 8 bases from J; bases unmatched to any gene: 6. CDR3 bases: TGCGCCAGCAGCGATGGACAGGCAGATGAGCAGTTCTTC. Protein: CASSDGQADEQFF.

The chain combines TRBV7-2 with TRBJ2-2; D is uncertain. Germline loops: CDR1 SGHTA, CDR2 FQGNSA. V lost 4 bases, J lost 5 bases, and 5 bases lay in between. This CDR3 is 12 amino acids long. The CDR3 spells CASSSLTGELFF. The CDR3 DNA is TGTGCCAGCAGCTCGTTGACCGGGGAGCTGTTTTTT.

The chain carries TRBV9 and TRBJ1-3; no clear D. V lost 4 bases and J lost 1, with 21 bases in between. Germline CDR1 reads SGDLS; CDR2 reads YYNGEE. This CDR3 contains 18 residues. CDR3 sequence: CASSPPQRRVRSGNTIYF. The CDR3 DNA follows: TGTGCCAGCAGCCCCCCCCAAAGGAGGGTACGGTCTGGAAACACCATATATTTT.

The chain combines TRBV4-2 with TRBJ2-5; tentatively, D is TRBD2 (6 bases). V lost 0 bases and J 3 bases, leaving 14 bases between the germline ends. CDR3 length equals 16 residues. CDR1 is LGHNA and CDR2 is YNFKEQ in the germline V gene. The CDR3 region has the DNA TGTGCCAGCAGCCAAGAGACCGGGGGTCGGAAAGAGACCCAGTACTTC. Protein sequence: CASSQETGGRKETQYF.

The CDR3 region is CASSWTGLNQPQHF. In nucleotides, the CDR3 is TGTGCCAGCAGTTGGACAGGGCTCAATCAGCCCCAGCATTTT. This chain connects TRBV6-6 to TRBJ1-5, with 8 positions matching TRBD1. Looked up from germline, CDR1 is MNHNY and CDR2 is SVGAGI (reference sequence). J lost 3 bases, V lost 4 bases, and 2 bases had no gene match. The CDR3 consists of 14 residues.

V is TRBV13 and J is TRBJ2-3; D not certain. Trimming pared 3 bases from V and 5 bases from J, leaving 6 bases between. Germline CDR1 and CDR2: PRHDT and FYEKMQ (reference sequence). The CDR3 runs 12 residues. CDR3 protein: CASSFGGDTQYF. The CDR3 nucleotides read TGTGCCAGCAGCTTCGGTGGAGATACGCAGTATTTT.

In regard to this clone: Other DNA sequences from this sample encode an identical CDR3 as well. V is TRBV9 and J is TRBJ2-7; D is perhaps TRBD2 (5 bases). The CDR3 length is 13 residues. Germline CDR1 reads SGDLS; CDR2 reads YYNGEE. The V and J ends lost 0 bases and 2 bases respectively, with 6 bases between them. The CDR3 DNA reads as TGTGCCAGCAGCGTAGGAGGGACCTACGAGCAGTACTTC. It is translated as CASSVGGTYEQYF.

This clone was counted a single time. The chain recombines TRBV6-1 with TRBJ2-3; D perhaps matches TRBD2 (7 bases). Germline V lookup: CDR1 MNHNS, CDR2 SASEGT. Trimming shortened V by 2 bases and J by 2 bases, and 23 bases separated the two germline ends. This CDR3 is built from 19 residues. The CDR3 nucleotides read TGTGCCAGCAGTGAAACGGGGTTTACCGGGGGGCGAGACACAGATACGCAGTATTTT. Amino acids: CASSETGFTGGRDTDTQYF.

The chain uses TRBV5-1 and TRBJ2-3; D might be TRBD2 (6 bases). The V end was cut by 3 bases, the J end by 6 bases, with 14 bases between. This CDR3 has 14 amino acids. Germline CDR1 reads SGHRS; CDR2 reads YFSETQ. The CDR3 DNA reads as TGCGCCAGCAGCTCGGGAGTCAACAGGGATACGCAGTATTTT. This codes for CASSSGVNRDTQYF.

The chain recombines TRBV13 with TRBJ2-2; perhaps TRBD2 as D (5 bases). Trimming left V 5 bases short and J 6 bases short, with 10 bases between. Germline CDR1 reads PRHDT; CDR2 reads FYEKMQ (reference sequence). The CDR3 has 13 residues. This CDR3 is CASSPQEAGELFF. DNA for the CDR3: TGTGCCAGCAGCCCCCAGGAGGCCGGGGAGCTGTTTTTT.

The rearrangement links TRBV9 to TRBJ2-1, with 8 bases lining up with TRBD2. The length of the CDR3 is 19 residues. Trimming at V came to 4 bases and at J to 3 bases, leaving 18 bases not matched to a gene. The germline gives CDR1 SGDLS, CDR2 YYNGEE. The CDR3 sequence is CASSPTGTRVLKNYNEQFF. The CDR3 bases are TGTGCCAGCAGCCCAACTGGGACTAGAGTTTTAAAGAACTACAATGAGCAGTTCTTC.